This T cell receptor (beta chain) was documented in a study of early T cells in non-severe SARS-CoV-2 infection. The CDR3 spans 15 residues. Trimming cost V 5 bases and J 0 bases, with 11 bases left between them. This clonotype occurred a few times. Each cDNA molecule carried a unique molecular identifier. Via MiXCR, TCRdb re-called the 5' RACE reads, giving one row per CDR3 protein. The sample shows roughly 100,000 distinct CDR3 sequences, around 12% of them seen only once. The origin of this receptor is an adult who was a healthcare worker with PCR-confirmed SARS-CoV-2 infection or an uninfected control (not recorded which). Sequenced: whole blood. The chain carries TRBV12-3 or TRBV12-4 and TRBJ1-5; D is ambiguous. Here the CDR3 DNA reads TGTGCCAGCAGTCGCAGCAACTATAGCAATCAGCCCCAGCATTTT. Its translation: CASSRSNYSNQPQHF.